This T cell receptor beta chain was profiled in a study of Ad26.COV2.S vaccination and SARS-CoV-2 variants. The treatment was: around 19 received Ad26.COV2.S at low or high dose, single or two shots; roughly five received placebo; per-sample allocation not given. Collection of samples fell on day 63 after the first vaccine or placebo injection. CDR1 is LNHDA, CDR2 SQIVND, per germline (reference sequence). CDR3 length: 11 residues. V was pared by 6 bases and J by 8 bases, with 10 bases between. Some clones are missing from TCRdb's copy, which holds only in-frame ones; the method was immunoSEQ multiplex PCR. The data show 350,000 to 500,000 clones, 80% to 95% seen once.

The clonotype was recovered from a person aged 18-65 years who received the Ad26.COV2.S COVID-19 vaccine or a placebo. The chain uses TRBV19 and TRBJ1-1, with D unclear. The sample here was peripheral blood, taken in a trial of Ad26.COV2.S vaccine versus placebo. CDR3 residues: CASSSGIEAFF. In nucleotides, the CDR3 is TGTGCCAGTAGCTCGGGAATCGAAGCTTTCTTT.